This TCR beta chain was sequenced in a study of blood T cells in healthy people across ages. Findings and caveats of the study: Age advanced and TCR beta diversity per million T cells fell, roughly linearly.

Concerning this clonotype: Its cognate antigen is unknown.

Using a J-beta primer mix together with a sample-barcoded 5' primer, a second PCR was run for roughly 7 to 11 cycles. MiXCR was run by TCRdb on the 5' RACE reads, yielding one entry per CDR3 protein. The sample includes approximately 800,000 distinct CDR3 sequences, around 50% of them seen just once. Germline CDR1 and CDR2: SGHTA and FQGTGA. There are 14 residues in the CDR3. V was trimmed by 5 bases and J by 11 bases, leaving 21 bases between them. Every donor gave 7.5 to 10 milliliters of peripheral blood. The specimen was blood. The source of this sequence is a man in his forties in good health. The J gene is TRBJ2-5, the V gene TRBV7-3, with D possibly being TRBD1 (6 bases). The CDR3 loop reads CASSEGVQGNEQYF. The CDR3 DNA reads TGTGCCAGCAGCGAGGGGGTACAGGGAAATGAGCAGTACTTC. Full variable domain (outside the CDR3, taken from reference TRBV7-3 and TRBJ2-5): GAGVSQTPSNKVTEKGKYVELRCDPISGHTALYWYRQSLGQGPEFLIYFQGTGAADDSGLPNDRFFAVRPEGSVSTLKIQRTERGDSAVYLCASSEGVQGNEQYFGPGTRLLVL.